This TCR beta chain was sequenced in a study of Ad26.COV2.S vaccination and SARS-CoV-2 variants. Looking at the study overall: Donor got 5x10^10 or 1x10^11 viral particles of Ad26.COV2.S.

The J segment lost 0 bases and the V segment lost 5 bases, leaving 3 bases of the junction unmatched. Germline V gene data show CDR1 as SEHNR and CDR2 as FQNEAQ (reference sequence). The CDR3 runs to 15 residues. The treatment: 15 to 20 received Ad26.COV2.S at low or high dose, single or two shots; several received placebo; per-sample allocation not given. Specimens were obtained on day 63 following the first vaccine or placebo injection. Boston supplied an adult donor aged 18-55 years. Spike of the Wuhan-strain SARS-CoV-2 was expressed by an Ad26 vector, which formed the vaccine. Method: immunoSEQ multiplex PCR; TCRdb's copy keeps in-frame clones and lacks some. The table lists fewer than 800,000 clones, 89% of them singletons.

The sequence derives from a person between 18 and 60 years old who received the Ad26.COV2.S COVID-19 vaccine or a placebo. The sample consisted of peripheral blood, taken in a trial of Ad26.COV2.S vaccine versus placebo. The chain couples TRBV7-9 to TRBJ2-3, with TRBD2 matching over 9 bases. The CDR3, as DNA: TGTGCCAGCAGCGAGCGGGGGGCTAGCACAGATACGCAGTATTTT. As protein: CASSERGASTDTQYF.